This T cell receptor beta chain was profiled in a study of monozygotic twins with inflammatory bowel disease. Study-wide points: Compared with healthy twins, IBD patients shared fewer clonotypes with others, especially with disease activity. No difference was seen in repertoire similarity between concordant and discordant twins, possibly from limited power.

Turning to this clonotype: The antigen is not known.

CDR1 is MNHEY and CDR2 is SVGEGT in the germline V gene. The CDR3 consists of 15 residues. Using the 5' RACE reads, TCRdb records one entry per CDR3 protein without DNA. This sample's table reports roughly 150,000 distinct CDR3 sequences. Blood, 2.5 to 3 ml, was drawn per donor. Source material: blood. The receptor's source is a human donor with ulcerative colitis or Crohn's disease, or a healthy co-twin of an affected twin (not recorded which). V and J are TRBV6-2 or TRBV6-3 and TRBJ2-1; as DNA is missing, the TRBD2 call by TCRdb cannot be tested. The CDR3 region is CASRYSGLGWHEQFF.